The 22 T cell receptor beta chains presented below share a single source sample, sequenced in a study of cytomegalovirus exposure and HLA in healthy donors. The PCR ran on 60 Vbeta and 13 Jbeta primers. TCRdb's copy holds only in-frame clones and misses some; the assay was immunoSEQ multiplex PCR. The table records 100,000 to 150,000 clones, 75% to 85% of them present only once. The specimen was PBMCs. All receptors derive from a man under 40 in good health and CMV-seropositive.

The J gene is TRBJ2-1, the V gene TRBV6-5, with D possibly TRBD1 on 6 matching bases. Trimming cost V 4 bases and J 2 bases, with 15 bases left between them. The germline V gene encodes CDR1 MNHEY and CDR2 SVGAGI. There are 16 residues in the CDR3. The CDR3 coding sequence is TGTGCCAGCAGTTTTCAATACAGGGACCCCTACAATGAGCAGTTCTTC. Protein product: CASSFQYRDPYNEQFF.

In regard to this clone: The junction does not match germline at one end; this may be a read error. The rearrangement uses TRBV5-1 and TRBJ2-4; 8 positions agree with TRBD2. The CDR3 is 15 residues long. Germline CDR1 is SGHRS and CDR2 is YFSETQ. CDR3: CASSLTGGPRNSQYF. CDR3 nucleotide sequence: TGCGCCAGCAGCTTGACGGGGGGGCCTAGAAACAGTCAGTACTTC.

The genes are TRBV6-5 and TRBJ2-1, with unresolved D. V was trimmed by 0 bases and J by 4 bases, leaving 13 bases between them. This CDR3 region has 16 residues. The germline V gene has CDR1 MNHEY and CDR2 SVGAGI. The CDR3 protein is CASSYSKRGYYNEQFF. The CDR3 DNA reads as TGTGCCAGCAGTTACTCGAAGAGAGGCTATTACAATGAGCAGTTCTTC.

About this clone: The sample holds other DNA sequences that translate to the same CDR3. The chain couples TRBV6-4 to TRBJ1-1; 9 bases are shared with TRBD1. This CDR3 has 14 amino acids. Germline lookup yields CDR1 MRHNA and CDR2 SNTAGT. Unmatched junction bases numbered 0, after V lost 0 bases and J lost 4 bases. CDR3 residues: CASSDSDRGTEAFF. CDR3 nucleotide sequence: TGTGCCAGCAGTGACTCGGACAGGGGCACTGAAGCTTTCTTT.

The rearrangement joins TRBV7-6 to TRBJ2-5, with 7 bases aligning to TRBD1. CDR3 length: 20 residues. The J segment lost 1 base and the V segment lost 5 bases, leaving 22 bases of the junction unmatched. Germline CDR1 is SGHVS and CDR2 is FNYEAQ. CDR3 nucleotide sequence: TGTGCCAGCAGCCCCAAGTCTCGGGACAGCGCACAATCACCCCAAGAGACCCAGTACTTC. It codes for CASSPKSRDSAQSPQETQYF.

The chain couples TRBV5-4 to TRBJ2-2; 7 bases align to TRBD1. Per germline, CDR1 SGHNT and CDR2 YYREEE (reference sequence). J lost 7 bases, V lost 1 base, and 7 bases had no gene match. CDR3 length: 15 amino acids. The CDR3 DNA follows: TGTGCCAGCAGCTTGCGTGGGGACAGACACGGGGAGCTGTTTTTT. Its protein is CASSLRGDRHGELFF.

The CDR3 here is CASSATYTGYWTDTQYF. For the CDR3, the DNA is TGTGCCAGCAGCGCGACGTATACAGGGTATTGGACAGATACGCAGTATTTT. The chain recombines TRBV5-8 with TRBJ2-3, with a weak D call TRBD1 (6 bases). Germline lookup yields CDR1 SGHTS and CDR2 YDEGEE. V dropped 4 bases and J dropped 3 bases, with 21 bases sitting between them. The CDR3 contains 17 residues.

The chain couples TRBV7-2 to TRBJ1-3; no clear D gene. Trimming shortened V by 2 bases and J by 3 bases, and 5 bases separated the two germline ends. The V gene's germline CDR1 is SGHTA and CDR2 FQGNSA. The CDR3 has 13 amino acids. The DNA of the CDR3 is TGTGCCAGCAGCTTAAGCCGTGGAAACACCATATATTTT. Its translation is CASSLSRGNTIYF.

This chain joins TRBV29-1 and TRBJ1-1, with D uncertain. V lost 0 bases and J 3 bases, leaving 8 bases between the germline ends. Germline CDR1 is SQVTM and CDR2 is ANQGSEA. This CDR3 comprises 13 residues. CDR3 sequence: CSVEEPRDTEAFF. The CDR3 DNA follows: TGCAGCGTTGAAGAACCTCGGGACACTGAAGCTTTCTTT. Full variable domain (missing parts from reference TRBV29-1 and TRBJ1-1): SAVISQKPSRDICQRGTSLTIQCQVDSQVTMMFWYRQQPGQSLTLIATANQGSEATYESGFVIDKFPISRPNLTFSTLTVSNMSPEDSSIYLCSVEEPRDTEAFFGQGTRLTVV.

This chain uses TRBV30 with TRBJ2-2; TRBD1 matches at 7 bases. Losses at the gene ends were 7 bases for V and 0 bases for J; bases not matched to a gene: 2. Germline CDR1 GTSNPN, CDR2 SVGIG (reference sequence). CDR3 length: 13 amino acids. This chain's CDR3 is CASGTANTGELFF. CDR3 DNA: TGTGCCTCCGGGACAGCGAACACCGGGGAGCTGTTTTTT. The variable domain in full, with the rest retrieved from reference TRBV30 and TRBJ2-2, is SQTIHQWPATLVQPVGSPLSLECTVEGTSNPNLYWYRQAAGRGLQLLFYSVGIGQISSEVPQNLSASRPQDRQFILSSKKLLLSDSGFYLCASGTANTGELFFGEGSRLTVL.

V and J are TRBV5-1 and TRBJ2-1, with 10 bases identical to TRBD1. Unmatched junction bases numbered 6, after V lost 0 bases and J lost 3 bases. Germline V lookup: CDR1 SGHRS, CDR2 YFSETQ. This CDR3 comprises 17 residues. CDR3 in DNA: TGCGCCAGCAGCTTGGCCGGCGGGACAGGGGTCTACAATGAGCAGTTCTTC. This encodes CASSLAGGTGVYNEQFF.

This clone was recorded only once. This chain joins TRBV5-6 and TRBJ2-7; maybe TRBD2 (5 bases). Germline assignment: CDR1 SGHDT and CDR2 YYEEEE. The V end lost 1 base, the J end lost 5 bases, and 10 bases lay between the germline ends. The CDR3 has 13 residues. DNA for the CDR3: TGTGCCAGCAGCTTGACTTACGGGGACGAGCAGTACTTC. This codes for CASSLTYGDEQYF.

The chain combines TRBV19 with TRBJ2-7; 8 nucleotides agree with TRBD2. This CDR3 spans 15 amino acids. Germline CDR1 reads LNHDA; CDR2 reads SQIVND (reference sequence). Trimming cost V 6 bases and J 1 base; bases outside gene matches: 8. This chain's CDR3 is CASRPTGLGSYEQYF. The CDR3 DNA reads TGTGCCAGTAGGCCGACGGGACTAGGATCCTACGAGCAGTACTTC.

The rearrangement joins TRBV30 to TRBJ1-5; TRBD1 is a possible D gene (5 bases). V was pared by 4 bases and J by 2 bases, with 15 bases between. CDR1 GTSNPN and CDR2 SVGIG come from the germline V gene (reference sequence). The CDR3 runs to 15 residues. The CDR3 DNA follows: TGTGCCTGGACCCAGGGCCCGGGAGGCAATCAGCCCCAGCATTTT. Translated: CAWTQGPGGNQPQHF.

This chain links TRBV29-1 with TRBJ2-5; TRBD1 is a possible D gene (6 bases). CDR1 is SQVTM, CDR2 ANQGSEA, per germline. Trimming pared 5 bases from V and 5 bases from J, leaving 15 bases between. The CDR3 is made up of 13 amino acids. The CDR3 nucleotides read TGCAGCGTTTCGATCAGGGGAGATGAGACCCAGTACTTC. This encodes CSVSIRGDETQYF.

The chain uses TRBV6-5 and TRBJ2-3, with 9 bases that match TRBD1. The trim removed 5 bases at V and 4 bases at J, leaving 4 bases unmatched. Germline V gives CDR1 MNHEY, CDR2 SVGAGI. This CDR3 has 14 residues. DNA of the CDR3: TGTGCCAGCAGTAAACGACAGGGGGCAGATACGCAGTATTTT. Translated: CASSKRQGADTQYF.

A single count supports this clone. The gene calls are TRBV19 and TRBJ1-1; 7 positions match TRBD1. Looked up from germline, CDR1 is LNHDA and CDR2 is SQIVND (reference sequence). The junction had 20 bases not matched to a gene; V was cut back by 1 base and J by 0 bases. CDR3 length: 21 amino acids. In DNA, the CDR3 is TGTGCCAGTAGTATAGTAGGAAATACAGGGGACGCCCAATTCATGAACACTGAAGCTTTCTTT. Residues: CASSIVGNTGDAQFMNTEAFF.

This rearrangement joins TRBV19 to TRBJ2-4, with D tentatively TRBD2 (6 bases). The germline CDR1 and CDR2 sequences are LNHDA and SQIVND (reference sequence). This CDR3 spans 18 amino acids. Trimming pared 8 bases from V and 1 base from J, leaving 24 bases between. CDR3 region: CASRRGSGLPTAKNIQYF. In DNA form, the CDR3 reads TGTGCCAGTCGACGGGGGAGCGGACTTCCTACGGCCAAAAACATTCAGTACTTC.

This clone has a handful of counts. This chain uses TRBV4-1 with TRBJ2-1, with a tentative D call TRBD1 (5 bases). Looked up from germline, CDR1 is MGHRA and CDR2 is YSYEKL. This CDR3 comprises 13 residues. The V gene lost 0 bases and the J gene lost 7 bases, with 7 bases spanning the gap. This chain's CDR3 is CASSQDRANEQFF. Written as DNA, the CDR3 is TGCGCCAGCAGCCAAGACAGGGCAAATGAGCAGTTCTTC.

J is TRBJ2-7 and V is TRBV29-1, with D possibly being TRBD2 (6 bases). The ends were cut back, 2 bases at V and 7 bases at J, with 18 bases in the middle. The CDR3 sequence is 14 residues long. Per germline, CDR1 SQVTM and CDR2 ANQGSEA. The CDR3 sequence: CSVEWGRGAGEQYF. Here the CDR3 DNA reads TGCAGCGTTGAATGGGGACGAGGGGCGGGGGAGCAGTACTTC.

CDR3: CASSLTSGTGDGYTF. CDR3 nucleotides: TGTGCCAGCAGCTTGACCTCCGGGACAGGGGATGGCTACACCTTC. The chain carries TRBV5-5 and TRBJ1-2, with TRBD1 matching 10 bases. J gave up 6 bases and V 1 base, and 6 bases lay outside the gene matches. The CDR3 spans 15 residues. Germline CDR1 and CDR2: SGHKS and YYEKEE (reference sequence).

The chain recombines TRBV19 with TRBJ1-1, with D possibly matching TRBD1 (6 bases). Germline V gives CDR1 LNHDA, CDR2 SQIVND (reference sequence). The CDR3 is made up of 13 amino acids. V was cut by 3 bases and J by 10 bases, with 15 bases left in between. The CDR3 DNA is TGTGCCAGTAGTATCCAGAGTATAGGGGGAGCTTTCTTT. Protein product: CASSIQSIGGAFF. The full variable domain, in which reference TRBV19 and TRBJ1-1 provide the parts outside the CDR3, is DGGITQSPKYLFRKEGQNVTLSCEQNLNHDAMYWYRQDPGQGLRLIYYSQIVNDFQKGDIAEGYSVSREKKESFPLTVTSAQKNPTAFYLCASSIQSIGGAFFGQGTRLTVV.